These T cell receptor beta chains were read from a single sample in a study of blood T cell repertoires in COVID-19. Profiled with immunoSEQ multiplex PCR; TCRdb holds only in-frame clones, not every one. The table shows 70,000 to 100,000 clones, with roughly 84% occurring only once. Sample: peripheral blood. The receptors here all came from a human donor in a cohort sampled during active COVID-19. The CDR3 runs from the conserved cysteine through the conserved F or W. The order of the fields is clone size, J gene, D gene, V gene, CDR3 DNA, CDR3 protein. A D gene is named only where the DNA matches it firmly. Where a row states a size, it is once, few, many or the class of an expanded clone; other rows omit it.

abundance: .
j_gene: TRBJ1-1
d_gene: TRBD1
v_gene: TRBV18
CDR3nt: TGTGCCAGCTCACCCTTGACAGGGGAGGCCACTGAAGCTTTCTTT
CDR3aa: CASSPLTGEATEAFF

abundance: .
j_gene: TRBJ1-6
d_gene: .
v_gene: TRBV2
CDR3nt: TGTGCCAGCAGTGAAGCGGGGGGGGGTTCACCCCTCCACTTT
CDR3aa: CASSEAGGGSPLHF

abundance: .
j_gene: TRBJ1-5
d_gene: .
v_gene: TRBV6-1
CDR3nt: TGTGCCAGCAGTGATCCAGGGCGGTATCAGCCCCAGCATTTT
CDR3aa: CASSDPGRYQPQHF

abundance: .
j_gene: TRBJ2-7
d_gene: TRBD2
v_gene: TRBV5-1
CDR3nt: TGCGCCAGCAGCTTGGAGACTAGCGGGAGGGCCTCAGTTTACGAGCAGTACTTC
CDR3aa: CASSLETSGRASVYEQYF

abundance: .
j_gene: TRBJ1-5
d_gene: TRBD1
v_gene: TRBV4-1
CDR3nt: TGCGCCAGCAGCCAAATGCTGGGGACAGTAAGTCAGCCCCAGCATTTT
CDR3aa: CASSQMLGTVSQPQHF

abundance: few
j_gene: TRBJ1-2
d_gene: TRBD1
v_gene: TRBV24-1
CDR3nt: TGTGCCACCAGCGGGGCCGAGGGGGCGTGGGGCTACACCTTC
CDR3aa: CATSGAEGAWGYTF

abundance: few
j_gene: TRBJ2-5
d_gene: .
v_gene: TRBV30
CDR3nt: TGTGCCGGAGGGTGGGGCGGTTCAGAGACCCAGTACTTC
CDR3aa: CAGGWGGSETQYF

abundance: .
j_gene: TRBJ1-2
d_gene: .
v_gene: TRBV5-8
CDR3nt: TGTGCCAGCAGCTTGGCCGGATTCCCCAGAGGGCAGTATGGCTACACCTTC
CDR3aa: CASSLAGFPRGQYGYTF

abundance: few
j_gene: TRBJ2-1
d_gene: .
v_gene: TRBV20-1
CDR3nt: TGCAGTGCCGACATGTACAATGAGCAGTTCTTC
CDR3aa: CSADMYNEQFF

abundance: .
j_gene: TRBJ2-7
d_gene: .
v_gene: TRBV15
CDR3nt: TGTGCCACCGCTTCTTGGCGGTCCTACGAGCAGTACTTC
CDR3aa: CATASWRSYEQYF

abundance: .
j_gene: TRBJ2-7
d_gene: .
v_gene: TRBV11-2
CDR3nt: TGTGCCAGCAGCTCAAGTGTAGCCTCTGACTACGAGCAGTACTTC
CDR3aa: CASSSSVASDYEQYF

abundance: .
j_gene: TRBJ2-1
d_gene: TRBD1
v_gene: TRBV9
CDR3nt: TGTGCCAGCAGCGTAGCTCAGTGGACAGGGTTATCCAATGAGCAGTTCTTC
CDR3aa: CASSVAQWTGLSNEQFF

abundance: .
j_gene: TRBJ2-2
d_gene: TRBD1
v_gene: TRBV18
CDR3nt: TGTGCCAGCTCCGGACAGGGACACGGGGAGCTGTTTTTT
CDR3aa: CASSGQGHGELFF